This record looks at one T cell receptor beta chain sequence and its context. This entry belongs to a study of blood T cell repertoires in COVID-19. Study in general: Samples representing acute and convalescent COVID-19 were sourced from the United States, Italy and Spain. PBMCs, B-cell-depleted T cells, or T cells provided the cDNA or gDNA that made up the material.

The V gene's germline CDR1 is MGHRA and CDR2 YSYEKL. J was trimmed by 0 bases and V by 0 bases; bases with no gene match: 1. The CDR3 is 16 amino acids. Source study methods: The authors estimated nucleated cell counts from reference gene primer amplification. The assay was immunoSEQ multiplex PCR, and TCRdb's table has in-frame clones only and misses some. Clone size and the V and J calls come from that table; the DNA yielded D and trimming. Of a few hundred thousand clones in the sample, around 90% were seen once. The sequence came from a man between 18 and 35 years old with active or convalescent COVID-19. The sample was peripheral blood. V and J are TRBV4-1 and TRBJ1-4; TRBD1 matches at 7 bases. CDR3 amino acids: CASSQETGTTNEKLFF. The CDR3, as DNA: TGCGCCAGCAGCCAAGAGACAGGGACAACTAATGAAAAACTGTTTTTT.